Below, one T cell receptor beta chain is given with its context. The sample originates from a study of blood T cell repertoires in COVID-19. Study at large: There were acute and convalescent COVID-19 samples, and they came from the United States, Italy and Spain. Sample material is recorded as cDNA or gDNA derived from T cells, B-cell-depleted T cells, or PBMCs.

Per the study methods: Nucleated cell counts were estimated from reference gene primer amplification. Measured with immunoSEQ multiplex PCR; TCRdb has only the in-frame clones, and not every one. V and J calls and clone size come straight from that table; D and trimming were deduced from the DNA. Of about 100,000 clones detected, roughly 92% appear once; the ten largest clones hold over 2%. The CDR3 spans 14 residues. CDR1 and CDR2 from the germline V gene are MNHEY and SMNVEV (reference sequence). The J segment lost 6 bases and the V segment lost 7 bases, leaving 12 bases of the junction unmatched. The sequenced sample was peripheral blood. The V gene is TRBV27, the J gene TRBJ2-7; 7 bases are shared with TRBD1. This receptor was taken from a man aged 50-59 years with active COVID-19. CDR3 region: CASNIRQGPFEQYF. The DNA for the CDR3 is TGTGCCAGCAATATAAGACAGGGCCCCTTCGAGCAGTACTTC.